A single sample is the source of the 20 T cell receptor beta chains below, sequenced in a study of blood T cell repertoires in COVID-19. Profiled with immunoSEQ multiplex PCR; TCRdb holds only in-frame clones, not every one. Found here are about 200,000 clones, around 85% of them singletons; the top ten hold roughly 20%. Sequences were obtained from PBMCs or T cells enriched from blood (not recorded which). These receptors all come from a middle-aged man who had recovered from COVID-19.

The gene calls are TRBV3-1 (or the pseudogene TRBV3-2) and TRBJ2-1; TRBD2 matches at 8 bases. Losses at the gene ends were 1 base for V and 5 bases for J; bases not matched to a gene: 4. The CDR3 sequence is 15 residues long. From germline, CDR1 is LGHDT and CDR2 YNNKEL (reference sequence). The CDR3 DNA is TGTGCCAGCAGCCAAGGAGCGGGAGCTAACAATGAGCAGTTCTTC. Amino acids: CASSQGAGANNEQFF.

J is TRBJ1-1 and V is TRBV14, with D possibly being TRBD1 (5 bases). With 5 bases removed from V and 1 base from J, the gap between germline ends came to 11 bases. Germline assignment: CDR1 SGHDN and CDR2 FVKESK. The CDR3 has 14 amino acids. Written as DNA, the CDR3 is TGTGCCAGCAGCGCGCAGGGAAGGAACACTGAAGCTTTCTTT. Translated, it gives CASSAQGRNTEAFF.

The genes are TRBV5-4 and TRBJ2-7; TRBD2 agrees at 10 bases. Per the germline V gene, CDR1 is SGHNT and CDR2 is YYREEE (reference sequence). Trimming took 4 bases from V and 7 from J; bases not matched to a gene: 11. CDR3 length equals 15 residues. The DNA for the CDR3 is TGTGCCAGCAGCCTCGTGAGCGGGAGGGCGCGGGAGCAGTACTTC. This sequence encodes CASSLVSGRAREQYF.

This clone is a singleton in its sample. The chain has TRBV27 and TRBJ1-1, with a tentative D call TRBD1 (5 bases). This CDR3 comprises 14 residues. Germline loops: CDR1 MNHEY, CDR2 SMNVEV (reference sequence). Trimming took off 1 base at V and 3 bases at J, with 9 bases between the two ends. CDR3 nucleotides: TGTGCCAGCAGTTTATGGGGGGTGGACACTGAAGCTTTCTTT. It specifies CASSLWGVDTEAFF.

This clone was found a few times. The V gene is TRBV5-1, the J gene TRBJ2-7; 7 bases line up with TRBD2. Looked up from germline, CDR1 is SGHRS and CDR2 is YFSETQ. With 1 base clipped from V and 1 base from J, the junction kept 11 bases outside the gene matches. This CDR3 is 17 amino acids long. CDR3 sequence: CASSLRVAGPFSYEQYF. Here the CDR3 DNA reads TGCGCCAGCAGCTTGAGGGTAGCGGGCCCCTTTTCCTACGAGCAGTACTTC.

The rearrangement uses TRBV28 and TRBJ2-7, with 8 bases lining up with TRBD2. Losses at the gene ends were 5 bases for V and 3 bases for J; bases not matched to a gene: 12. From germline, CDR1 is MDHEN and CDR2 SYDVKM. This CDR3 contains 16 residues. The CDR3, as DNA: TGTGCCAGCAGTCTCCCCGGGGGGGGCGGGCTCTACGAGCAGTACTTC. This encodes CASSLPGGGGLYEQYF.

The chain uses TRBV7-9 and TRBJ1-1; 8 nucleotides align to TRBD1. With V trimmed by 0 bases and J by 2 bases, 8 bases remained unmatched. The CDR3 has 17 amino acids. CDR1 is SEHNR, CDR2 FQNEAQ, per germline (reference sequence). This CDR3 is CASSLAPLGQGNTEAFF. The CDR3 DNA is TGTGCCAGCAGCTTAGCCCCCCTAGGACAGGGAAACACTGAAGCTTTCTTT.

The J gene is TRBJ2-2, the V gene TRBV5-1, with TRBD2 identical over 9 bases. CDR3 size: 15 residues. Trimming at V came to 6 bases and at J to 6 bases, leaving 9 bases not matched to a gene. Germline lookup yields CDR1 SGHRS and CDR2 YFSETQ. The chain's CDR3 is CASNTLAGSPGELFF. The DNA for the CDR3 is TGCGCCAGCAACACTCTAGCGGGAAGCCCCGGGGAGCTGTTTTTT.

On this clone: The identical CDR3 is also encoded by other nucleotide sequences in the sample. The gene calls are TRBV9 and TRBJ1-5; 7 bases align to TRBD1. This CDR3 comprises 14 residues. Unmatched junction bases numbered 2, after V lost 3 bases and J lost 2 bases. CDR1 and CDR2 (germline): SGDLS, YYNGEE. In DNA form, the CDR3 reads TGTGCCAGCAGCGCCACAGGGGGCAATCAGCCCCAGCATTTT. This sequence encodes CASSATGGNQPQHF.

The J gene is TRBJ2-1, the V gene TRBV7-2, with TRBD2 matching 9 bases. With V trimmed by 0 bases and J by 3 bases, 12 bases remained unmatched. The CDR3 loop spans 19 amino acids. The V gene's germline CDR1 is SGHTA and CDR2 FQGNSA. The CDR3 DNA reads as TGTGCCAGCAGCTTAGCCGGACTAGCGCGGGTCTCCCACTACAATGAGCAGTTCTTC. Translated, it gives CASSLAGLARVSHYNEQFF.

V usage is TRBV20-1 and J usage is TRBJ2-7; D might be TRBD2 (5 bases). Trimming took off 4 bases at V and 3 bases at J, with 7 bases between the two ends. The CDR3 is 11 residues long. Germline V gene sequence: CDR1 DFQATT, CDR2 SNEGSKA (reference sequence). This CDR3 is CSAKSGYEQYF. The CDR3 nucleotides are TGCAGTGCTAAGAGCGGCTACGAGCAGTACTTC.

The rearrangement joins TRBV30 to TRBJ1-5; D perhaps matches TRBD1 (6 bases). V lost 0 bases to trimming and J lost 5 bases, with 8 bases between them. Germline V gene data show CDR1 as GTSNPN and CDR2 as SVGIG (reference sequence). The CDR3 is made up of 13 amino acids. The CDR3 is CAWSVRTDQPQHF. The CDR3 coding sequence is TGTGCCTGGAGTGTCAGGACAGATCAGCCCCAGCATTTT.

The chain employs TRBV12-5 and TRBJ2-3; D call uncertain. The CDR3 sequence is 11 residues long. CDR1 and CDR2 from the germline V gene are LGHNT and FRNRAP. V was shortened by 3 bases and J by 5 bases, with 3 bases between the two germline ends. The CDR3, as DNA: TGTGCTAGTGGTTTCGGAGATACGCAGTATTTT. This translates into CASGFGDTQYF.

This sequence joins TRBV4-1 and TRBJ2-1; 12 bases line up with TRBD2. The CDR3 length is 22 residues. Germline V gene data show CDR1 as MGHRA and CDR2 as YSYEKL. The junction had 19 bases not matched to a gene; V was cut back by 0 bases and J by 4 bases. The CDR3 here is CASSQDSRILAGGPKPYNEQFF. DNA of the CDR3: TGCGCCAGCAGCCAAGATTCGCGTATACTAGCGGGAGGCCCGAAGCCTTACAATGAGCAGTTCTTC.

This clone was recorded once. The rearrangement joins TRBV4-3 to TRBJ2-5; 7 bases are shared with TRBD1. V shed 0 bases and J 3 bases; nucleotides not matched to a gene: 4. CDR1 and CDR2 (germline): LGHNA, YSLEER. The length of the CDR3 is 15 residues. CDR3 nucleotides: TGCGCCAGCAGCCAAGATGACGGACAGGAAGAGACCCAGTACTTC. This codes for CASSQDDGQEETQYF.

The V and J genes are TRBV30 and TRBJ1-2; a weak D match, TRBD1 (6 bases). This CDR3 has 12 residues. V gave up 4 bases and J gave up 3 bases, with 9 bases separating them. Per the germline V gene, CDR1 is GTSNPN and CDR2 is SVGIG (reference sequence). CDR3 nucleotides: TGTGCCTGGACAGGGGCTCACTATGGCTACACCTTC. Its translation is CAWTGAHYGYTF.

This clone was seen at least ten times. The chain combines TRBV6-5 with TRBJ2-5; maybe TRBD1 (6 bases). This CDR3 comprises 13 residues. The germline V gene encodes CDR1 MNHEY and CDR2 SVGAGI. The ends were cut back, 7 bases at V and 4 bases at J, with 13 bases in the middle. The CDR3 region is CASNAGDVETQYF. As DNA, the CDR3 is TGTGCCAGCAACGCAGGGGACGTAGAGACCCAGTACTTC.

The chain's CDR3 is CASSQGRLNTGELFF. The CDR3 DNA reads TGCGCCAGCAGCCAAGGGCGACTGAACACCGGGGAGCTGTTTTTT. The genes are TRBV4-1 and TRBJ2-2; D remains ambiguous. Trimming took off 1 base at V and 1 base at J, with 7 bases between the two ends. CDR1 is MGHRA, CDR2 YSYEKL, per germline. This CDR3 has 15 amino acids.

The rearrangement uses TRBV24-1 and TRBJ2-1; 14 bases align to TRBD2. This CDR3 region has 17 residues. Germline assignment: CDR1 KGHDR and CDR2 SFDVKD. Losses at the gene ends were 9 bases for V and 2 bases for J; bases not matched to a gene: 8. The CDR3 reads CATGTSGSPSPYNEQFF. In DNA form, the CDR3 reads TGTGCCACCGGGACTAGCGGGAGCCCCTCCCCCTACAATGAGCAGTTCTTC.

The chain links TRBV19 to TRBJ2-7; D is possibly TRBD1 (6 bases). The CDR3 length is 15 residues. The V gene's germline CDR1 is LNHDA and CDR2 SQIVND (reference sequence). V was cut by 1 base and J by 2 bases, with 12 bases left in between. The DNA of the CDR3 is TGTGCCAGTAGTATAGGGGACCAGGGGACCTACGAGCAGTACTTC. This sequence encodes CASSIGDQGTYEQYF. The variable domain in full, completed from reference TRBV19 and TRBJ2-7, reads DGGITQSPKYLFRKEGQNVTLSCEQNLNHDAMYWYRQDPGQGLRLIYYSQIVNDFQKGDIAEGYSVSREKKESFPLTVTSAQKNPTAFYLCASSIGDQGTYEQYFGPGTRLTVT.